This T cell receptor beta chain was profiled in a study of T cell responses to AZD1222 COVID-19 vaccine. Study findings and constraints: Spike-specific TCR breadth and depth went up after people got two AZD1222 doses. The study reported that nearly half of spike-specific TCRs target unmutated variant regions.

Germline V gene sequence: CDR1 MDHEN, CDR2 SYDVKM. The trim removed 5 bases at V and 0 bases at J, leaving 7 bases unmatched. This CDR3 has 17 amino acids. This table comes from immunoSEQ multiplex PCR, and its TCRdb copy is limited to in-frame clones, with some not included. Of just over 150,000 clones listed, more than 85% are singletons. With regard to this clone: Its antigen is currently unknown.

The receptor was derived from an adult who received the AZD1222 COVID-19 vaccine. The rearrangement links TRBV28 to TRBJ2-6; 7 bases align to TRBD2. The source was peripheral blood, collected 28 days after the second AZD1222 dose. CDR3 loop: CASSRWEGSSGANVLTF. The CDR3 bases are TGTGCCAGCAGTCGGTGGGAGGGGAGCTCTGGGGCCAACGTCCTGACTTTC. The whole variable domain, filled in from reference TRBV28 and TRBJ2-6, reads DVKVTQSSRYLVKRTGEKVFLECVQDMDHENMFWYRQDPGLGLRLIYFSYDVKMKEKGDIPEGYSVSREKKERFSLILESASTNQTSMYLCASSRWEGSSGANVLTFGAGSRLTVL.